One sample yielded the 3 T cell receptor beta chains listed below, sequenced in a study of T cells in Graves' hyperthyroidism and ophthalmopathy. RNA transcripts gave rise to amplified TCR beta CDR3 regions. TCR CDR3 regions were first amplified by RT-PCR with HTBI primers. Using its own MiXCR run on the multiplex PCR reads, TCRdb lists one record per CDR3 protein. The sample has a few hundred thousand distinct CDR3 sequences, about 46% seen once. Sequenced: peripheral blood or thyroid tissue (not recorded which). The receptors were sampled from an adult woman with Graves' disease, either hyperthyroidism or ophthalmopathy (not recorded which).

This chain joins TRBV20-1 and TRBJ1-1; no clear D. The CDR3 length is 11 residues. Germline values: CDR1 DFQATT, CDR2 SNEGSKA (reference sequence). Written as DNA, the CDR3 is TGCAGCGTTGAAGGCTTTGGGGAAGCTTTCTTT. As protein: CSVEGFGEAFF.

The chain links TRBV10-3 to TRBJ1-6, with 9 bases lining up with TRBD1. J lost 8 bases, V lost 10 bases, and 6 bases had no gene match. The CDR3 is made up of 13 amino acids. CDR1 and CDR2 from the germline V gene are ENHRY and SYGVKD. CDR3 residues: CASRDRDDSPLHF. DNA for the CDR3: TGTGCCAGCCGGGACAGGGATGATTCACCCCTCCACTTT.

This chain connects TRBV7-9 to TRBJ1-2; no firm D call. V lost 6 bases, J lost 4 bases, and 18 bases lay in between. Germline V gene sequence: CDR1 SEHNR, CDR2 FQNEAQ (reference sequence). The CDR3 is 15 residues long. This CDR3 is CASSFDDTASYGYTF. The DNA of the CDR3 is TGTGCCAGCAGTTTTGATGATACGGCGTCCTATGGCTACACCTTC. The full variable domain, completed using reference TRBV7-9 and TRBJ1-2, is DTGVSQNPRHKITKRGQNVTFRCDPISEHNRLYWYRQTLGQGPEFLTYFQNEAQLEKSRLLSDRFSAERPKGSFSTLEIQRTEQGDSAMYLCASSFDDTASYGYTFGSGTRLTVV.